These 18 T cell receptor beta chains were all obtained from the same sample, sequenced in a study of T cells in tumors after PD-1 blockade. TCRdb's table, derived via immunoSEQ multiplex PCR, lists solely in-frame clones and lacks some. The data show tens of thousands of clones, about 74% seen once. The sample here was PBMCs, taken after anti-PD-1 treatment. These receptors were collected from a human donor with basal cell carcinoma.

This sequence joins TRBV4-2 and TRBJ1-2, with D tentatively TRBD1 (5 bases). V lost 8 bases and J 7 bases, leaving 20 bases between the germline ends. The CDR3 sequence is 14 residues long. Germline V gene sequence: CDR1 LGHNA, CDR2 YNFKEQ. The CDR3 protein is CASRPEDKGIGYTF. CDR3 bases: TGTGCCAGCCGCCCCGAGGACAAGGGGATTGGCTACACCTTC.

This clone was found many times. The V call is TRBV6-1, the J call TRBJ2-7; D may be TRBD1 (5 bases). V dropped 3 bases and J dropped 2 bases, with 11 bases sitting between them. The germline V gene has CDR1 MNHNS and CDR2 SASEGT. This CDR3 is built from 14 residues. CDR3: CASSEQGRAYEQYF. CDR3 coding DNA: TGTGCCAGCAGTGAGCAGGGCAGAGCCTACGAGCAGTACTTC.

The genes are TRBV28 and TRBJ2-7; tentatively, D is TRBD1 or TRBD2 (5 bases each). Per the germline V gene, CDR1 is MDHEN and CDR2 is SYDVKM. Trimming removed 3 bases from V and 7 bases from J, with 13 bases in between. This CDR3 spans 13 amino acids. The CDR3 nucleotides are TGTGCCAGCAGTTTCGGGACCCGGAGAGAGCAGTACTTC. Translated: CASSFGTRREQYF.

This clone was counted a single time. The chain is built from TRBV5-6 and TRBJ1-5; D is perhaps TRBD1 (6 bases). CDR3 length: 14 residues. In germline, CDR1 is SGHDT, CDR2 YYEEEE. V shed 3 bases and J shed 7 bases, with 14 bases lying between them. This CDR3 reads CASSYLQGGQPQHF. CDR3 sequence (DNA): TGTGCCAGCAGCTATCTACAGGGTGGACAGCCCCAGCATTTT.

This chain links TRBV5-5 with TRBJ1-3, with D unresolved. Germline V gives CDR1 SGHKS, CDR2 YYEKEE (reference sequence). CDR3 length equals 16 residues. V was shortened by 4 bases and J by 0 bases, with 14 bases between the two germline ends. CDR3 residues: CASSSLTVHSGNTIYF. In DNA form, the CDR3 reads TGTGCCAGCAGCAGCCTCACAGTCCACTCTGGAAACACCATATATTTT.

V gene TRBV4-2 combines with J gene TRBJ1-3; D unclear. This CDR3 contains 16 residues. The germline V gene has CDR1 LGHNA and CDR2 YNFKEQ. V lost 1 base and J lost 0, with 10 bases in between. This CDR3 reads CASSQGRPNSGNTIYF. CDR3 bases: TGTGCCAGCAGCCAAGGTCGGCCTAACTCTGGAAACACCATATATTTT.

This clone has a handful of counts. The chain combines TRBV6-6 with TRBJ2-5; D is unclear. This CDR3 region has 13 residues. Germline values: CDR1 MNHNY, CDR2 SVGAGI (reference sequence). V dropped 5 bases and J dropped 2 bases, with 9 bases sitting between them. Written as DNA, the CDR3 is TGTGCCAGCAGTCCCCTAGGACAAGAGACCCAGTACTTC. Translating it yields CASSPLGQETQYF.

This clone was seen once. This chain links TRBV18 with TRBJ2-3; weak D call: TRBD1 (5 bases). Between the trimmed V and J ends, which lost 3 bases and 0 bases, there was a span of 13 bases. Germline V lookup: CDR1 KGHSH, CDR2 LQKENI. The CDR3 is made up of 16 amino acids. The CDR3 bases are TGTGCCAGCTCACCGGAACAGGCCACTAGCACAGATACGCAGTATTTT. Its translation: CASSPEQATSTDTQYF.

This chain links TRBV27 with TRBJ2-1; D is unresolved. Germline CDR1 and CDR2: MNHEY and SMNVEV (reference sequence). The CDR3 has 14 residues. Trimming pared 2 bases from V and 0 bases from J, leaving 5 bases between. This CDR3 is CASSLMSSYNEQFF. The CDR3 nucleotides are TGTGCCAGCAGTTTAATGAGCTCCTACAATGAGCAGTTCTTC.

The rearrangement links TRBV5-1 to TRBJ1-4, with TRBD1 matching 9 bases. The CDR3 contains 15 residues. With 3 bases clipped from V and 5 bases from J, the junction kept 5 bases outside the gene matches. Germline CDR1 is SGHRS and CDR2 is YFSETQ. CDR3 protein: CASSYFGTGNEKLFF. The CDR3 DNA reads TGCGCCAGCAGCTATTTCGGGACAGGGAATGAAAAACTGTTTTTT.

Here the CDR3 reads CAWKRQPQGAFF. CDR3 sequence (DNA): TGTGCCTGGAAAAGGCAGCCTCAGGGGGCTTTCTTT. This chain connects TRBV30 to TRBJ1-1; maybe TRBD1 (6 bases). The length of the CDR3 is 12 residues. Trimming removed 4 bases from V and 11 bases from J, with 17 bases in between. CDR1 and CDR2 (germline): GTSNPN, SVGIG (reference sequence).

This clone has just a few counts. The DNA for the CDR3 is TGTGCCACCAGCAGGACTAGCGGGGGAACAGATGAGCAGTTCTTC. Residues: CATSRTSGGTDEQFF. The chain employs TRBV15 and TRBJ2-1; 12 bases line up with TRBD2. Per the germline V gene, CDR1 is LNHNV and CDR2 is YYDKDF (reference sequence). CDR3 length equals 15 residues. Trimming took 3 bases from V and 8 from J; bases not matched to a gene: 5.

This chain joins TRBV28 and TRBJ1-1, with TRBD1 identical over 12 bases. This CDR3 spans 15 amino acids. Looked up from germline, CDR1 is MDHEN and CDR2 is SYDVKM. J lost 7 bases, V lost 5 bases, and 8 bases had no gene match. The CDR3 DNA follows: TGTGCCAGCAGTGGTTGGGACAGGGGGCTTGGTGAAGCTTTCTTT. Translation gives CASSGWDRGLGEAFF.

The rearrangement links TRBV11-3 to TRBJ1-1; unclear D gene. Germline assignment: CDR1 SGHNT and CDR2 YENEEA. The CDR3 has 13 amino acids. V was pared by 0 bases and J by 5 bases, with 7 bases between. CDR3 nucleotide sequence: TGTGCCAGCAGCTTAGATCGGGATACTGAAGCTTTCTTT. This codes for CASSLDRDTEAFF.

This chain joins TRBV4-1 and TRBJ2-6, with TRBD2 matching 10 bases. CDR3 size: 18 residues. The V gene's germline CDR1 is MGHRA and CDR2 YSYEKL. V lost 0 bases and J lost 2; bases outside the gene matches: 4. CDR3 residues: CASSQETAGGAGANVLTF. CDR3 coding DNA: TGCGCCAGCAGCCAAGAAACAGCGGGGGGGGCTGGGGCCAACGTCCTGACTTTC.

This chain connects TRBV12-3 or TRBV12-4 to TRBJ1-2; D unclear. V gave up 6 bases and J gave up 8 bases, with 7 bases separating them. There are 10 residues in the CDR3. The CDR3: CASSSGGYTF. The CDR3 DNA reads TGTGCCAGCAGCTCGGGGGGCTACACCTTC.

The gene calls are TRBV14 and TRBJ1-6; perhaps TRBD1 as D (5 bases). The CDR3 is 15 residues long. CDR1 and CDR2 from the germline V gene are SGHDN and FVKESK. The V end lost 6 bases, the J end lost 4 bases, and 13 bases lay between the germline ends. The CDR3 is CASSLGGSYNSPLHF. CDR3 bases: TGTGCCAGCAGTCTTGGGGGTAGTTATAATTCACCCCTCCACTTT.

CDR3 coding DNA: TGTGCCAGCAACGGAGGCAGGGACAATGAGCAGTTCTTC. This codes for CASNGGRDNEQFF. J is TRBJ2-1 and V is TRBV5-6, with D perhaps TRBD1 or TRBD2 (5 bases each). Trimming shortened V by 6 bases and J by 5 bases, and 12 bases separated the two germline ends. The CDR3 covers 13 residues. CDR1 is SGHDT, CDR2 YYEEEE, per germline.